This section outlines one TCR beta chain sequence together with its context. The antigen remains unidentified. This sample was taken from a study of T cell responses to AZD1222 COVID-19 vaccine. Study observations and caveats: Receipt of two AZD1222 doses was followed by a rise in Spike-specific TCR breadth and depth. Epitopes outside B.1.351 and B.1.1.7 mutated regions reportedly drew nearly half of spike TCRs.

Data came from immunoSEQ multiplex PCR; TCRdb stores just in-frame clones and leaves some out. The sample includes tens of thousands of clones, 80% to 90% seen only once; the top ten take under 11%. Germline V CDR1 and CDR2: LGHDT, YNNKEL (reference sequence). The V and J ends lost 5 bases and 6 bases respectively, with 12 bases between them. This CDR3 contains 13 residues. The sequence was obtained from an adult who received the AZD1222 COVID-19 vaccine. Here the sequenced sample was peripheral blood, taken 28 days after the second AZD1222 dose. The chain recombines TRBV3-1 (or the pseudogene TRBV3-2) with TRBJ2-3, with D perhaps TRBD2 (6 bases). The CDR3 DNA follows: TGTGCCAGCAGCAATGGGGGGTCGGATACGCAGTATTTT. It specifies CASSNGGSDTQYF.